These 13 T cell receptor beta chains were all obtained from the same sample, sequenced in a study of blood T cell repertoires in COVID-19. Clones were read by immunoSEQ multiplex PCR, and TCRdb kept only the in-frame ones, dropping some. The data contain 140,000 to 150,000 clones, around four fifths of them singletons. The sequenced material came from PBMCs or T cells enriched from blood (not recorded which). The receptors originated from a middle-aged woman who had recovered from COVID-19.

This clone was picked up a small number of times. J is TRBJ2-7 and V is TRBV2; 8 positions match TRBD1. In germline, CDR1 is SNHLY, CDR2 FYNNEI. V gave up 2 bases and J gave up 3 bases; unmatched junction bases: 3. This CDR3 is built from 14 residues. The CDR3 loop reads CASSERTGYYEQYF. The CDR3 DNA is TGTGCCAGCAGTGAAAGGACAGGGTACTACGAGCAGTACTTC.

The chain employs TRBV10-2 and TRBJ2-7; D gene ambiguous. Germline-derived CDR1 and CDR2 are WSHSY and SAAADI. V was shortened by 4 bases and J by 3 bases, with 7 bases between the two germline ends. The CDR3 extends over 12 amino acids. Here the CDR3 reads CASSAGDYEQYF. The CDR3 DNA is TGCGCCAGCAGTGCCGGTGACTACGAGCAGTACTTC.

The chain employs TRBV7-8 and TRBJ1-2; the D gene is possibly TRBD1 (5 bases). Deletions cut 2 bases from V and 4 bases from J, with 8 bases between. The CDR3 contains 13 residues. Germline loops: CDR1 SGHVS, CDR2 FQNEAQ. The CDR3 reads CASSLIDSYGYTF. The CDR3 DNA reads as TGTGCCAGCAGCTTAATAGACAGCTATGGCTACACCTTC.

V is TRBV3-1 (or the pseudogene TRBV3-2) and J is TRBJ2-7; D remains unclear. Germline values: CDR1 LGHDT, CDR2 YNNKEL (reference sequence). Trimming cost V 0 bases and J 2 bases, with 11 bases left between them. The CDR3 is 15 residues long. The DNA for the CDR3 is TGTGCCAGCAGCCAAGACATTCCCCCCACCTACGAGCAGTACTTC. Its translation is CASSQDIPPTYEQYF.

CDR3 residues: CASASGGFARLADTQYF. The CDR3 DNA is TGTGCCAGCGCTAGCGGGGGATTCGCACGGCTCGCAGATACGCAGTATTTT. The chain links TRBV2 to TRBJ2-3; 10 bases line up with TRBD2. J was trimmed by 4 bases and V by 8 bases; bases with no gene match: 15. CDR1 is SNHLY, CDR2 FYNNEI, per germline. The CDR3 sequence is 17 residues long.

The V call is TRBV7-8, the J call TRBJ2-2, with D hard to call. CDR3 length: 13 residues. Germline V lookup: CDR1 SGHVS, CDR2 FQNEAQ. Trimming cost V 5 bases and J 5 bases, with 9 bases left between them. This chain's CDR3 is CASSPDTTGELFF. The CDR3 region has the DNA TGTGCCAGCAGCCCCGACACAACCGGGGAGCTGTTTTTT.

V usage is TRBV3-1 (or the pseudogene TRBV3-2) and J usage is TRBJ2-7, with 9 bases identical to TRBD2. Germline V gene data show CDR1 as LGHDT and CDR2 as YNNKEL (reference sequence). The V segment lost 5 bases and the J segment 7 bases; nucleotides outside the gene matches: 3. The CDR3 runs to 12 residues. The CDR3 sequence is CASSGLAGEQYF. The CDR3 nucleotides read TGTGCCAGCAGCGGCCTAGCGGGGGAGCAGTACTTC.

This chain connects TRBV5-1 to TRBJ2-7; perhaps TRBD2 as D (6 bases). The CDR3 totals 13 residues. The germline V gene encodes CDR1 SGHRS and CDR2 YFSETQ. The germline V and J ends were trimmed by 4 bases and 1 base, with 9 bases remaining between them. The CDR3 reads CASSRGASYEQYF. Written as DNA, the CDR3 is TGCGCCAGCAGCCGCGGGGCTTCCTACGAGCAGTACTTC.

The chain combines TRBV10-3 with TRBJ2-1; 12 nucleotides align to TRBD1. V lost 5 bases, J lost 6 bases, and 8 bases stayed unmatched. This CDR3 is 16 amino acids long. The germline CDR1 and CDR2 sequences are ENHRY and SYGVKD. The CDR3 bases are TGTGCCATCAGTTACCGGGACAGGGGGCTCGGCAATGAGCAGTTCTTC. Translated: CAISYRDRGLGNEQFF.

The chain carries TRBV11-3 and TRBJ2-1; 7 bases are a match to TRBD2. V gave up 4 bases and J gave up 0 bases; unmatched junction bases: 3. This CDR3 region has 15 residues. CDR1 and CDR2 from the germline V gene are SGHNT and YENEEA. Written as DNA, the CDR3 is TGTGCCAGCAGCTCCGGACTAGGCTCCTACAATGAGCAGTTCTTC. Protein sequence: CASSSGLGSYNEQFF.

On this clone itself: In the same sample, other DNA sequences code for this CDR3. The chain links TRBV18 to TRBJ1-1, with D perhaps TRBD1 (5 bases). This CDR3 is 14 amino acids long. From germline, CDR1 is KGHSH and CDR2 LQKENI. V dropped 0 bases and J dropped 4 bases, with 9 bases sitting between them. CDR3: CASSPPSGGTEAFF. In DNA, the CDR3 is TGTGCCAGCTCACCACCATCCGGGGGCACTGAAGCTTTCTTT.

The chain links TRBV11-2 to TRBJ2-7; TRBD2 aligns across 11 bases. The germline V gene encodes CDR1 SGHAT and CDR2 FQNNGV. This CDR3 spans 17 amino acids. V was clipped by 5 bases and J by 3 bases; unmatched bases: 12. For the CDR3, the DNA is TGTGCCAGCAGCCCCCCCTTGGGGACTAGCGGAAACTACGAGCAGTACTTC. Protein product: CASSPPLGTSGNYEQYF.

The rearrangement uses TRBV29-1 and TRBJ2-7; a possible D gene is TRBD1 (5 bases). This CDR3 comprises 14 residues. From germline, CDR1 is SQVTM and CDR2 ANQGSEA. Trimming shortened V by 6 bases and J by 3 bases, and 18 bases separated the two germline ends. This CDR3 reads CSVPDSHNLYEQYF. The CDR3 DNA follows: TGCAGCGTCCCTGACAGCCACAACCTCTACGAGCAGTACTTC.